This T cell receptor beta chain originates from a study of blood T cell repertoires in COVID-19. Study-wide background: From the United States, Italy and Spain came samples of acute and convalescent COVID-19.

Trimming removed 5 bases from V and 9 bases from J; junction bases left unmatched: 5. The CDR3 sequence is 12 residues long. Here immunoSEQ multiplex PCR was the method, and the copy in TCRdb shows in-frame clones only, minus some. The profile shows 150,000 to 200,000 clones, roughly four fifths of them singletons. Sample: peripheral blood. V gene TRBV12-3 or TRBV12-4 combines with J gene TRBJ2-7, with 9 bases identical to TRBD1. This receptor was obtained from a man aged 60 to 75 with active or convalescent COVID-19. The CDR3 DNA sequence: TGTGCCAGCAGTAGACAGGGGGTGGTGCAGTACTTC. Translating it yields CASSRQGVVQYF.